Listed below are T cell receptor beta chains from one sample, sequenced in a study of tumor-infiltrating lymphocytes in primary liver carcinoma. TCRdb fed the multiplex PCR reads into MiXCR, producing one record per CDR3 protein. The sample contains roughly 180,000 distinct CDR3 sequences, about 60% of which appear only once. The specimen was peripheral blood. The receptors were gathered from a man between 40 and 49 years old with primary liver carcinoma and hepatitis B virus infection. CDR3s include the opening cysteine and the closing phenylalanine or tryptophan. The D gene is left open where the match is weak. For some rows the clone size is stated as once, few or many, or as a class when expanded; others skip it.

v_call: TRBV4-1
clone_size: NA
d_call: NA
j_call: TRBJ2-1
cdr3_aa: CASSHERNEQLF
cdr3_nt: TGCGCCAGCAGCCATGAAAGGAATGAGCAGCTCTTC

v_call: TRBV5-6
clone_size: NA
d_call: NA
j_call: TRBJ1-5
cdr3_aa: CASSSGANQPQRF
cdr3_nt: TGTGCCAGCAGTTCAGGGGCCAATCAGCCCCAGCGTTTT

v_call: TRBV10-3
clone_size: NA
d_call: NA
j_call: TRBJ2-6
cdr3_aa: CAISESSGSYSGANVLTF
cdr3_nt: TGTGCCATCAGTGAGTCGTCCGGCAGCTACTCTGGGGCCAACGTCCTGACTTTC

v_call: TRBV11-2
clone_size: NA
d_call: NA
j_call: TRBJ2-2
cdr3_aa: CASSFVYVRGKNTGELFF
cdr3_nt: TGTGCCAGCAGCTTCGTCTACGTGCGGGGAAAGAACACCGGTGAGCTGTTTTTT

v_call: TRBV4-1
clone_size: few
d_call: NA
j_call: TRBJ1-2
cdr3_aa: CASSQGIRNYGYTF
cdr3_nt: TGCGCCAGCAGCCAAGGTATCAGAAACTATGGCTACACCTTC

v_call: TRBV6-2/TRBV6-3
clone_size: many
d_call: NA
j_call: TRBJ1-1
cdr3_aa: CASSLTATEAFF
cdr3_nt: TGTGCCAGCAGTTTGACGGCCACTGAAGCTTTCTTT

v_call: TRBV11-1
clone_size: NA
d_call: NA
j_call: TRBJ2-1
cdr3_aa: CGSSLAGGPSYNEQFF
cdr3_nt: TGTGGCAGCAGCTTAGCAGGCGGGCCCTCCTATAATGAGCAGTTCTTC

v_call: TRBV29-1
clone_size: NA
d_call: NA
j_call: TRBJ2-3
cdr3_aa: CSADVGSTQYF
cdr3_nt: TGCAGCGCGGATGTGGGGAGTACGCAGTATTTT

v_call: TRBV29-1
clone_size: NA
d_call: TRBD2
j_call: TRBJ2-3
cdr3_aa: CSVPGTILSTDTQYF
cdr3_nt: TGCAGCGTTCCGGGGACTATACTTAGCACAGATACGCAGTATTTT

v_call: TRBV29-1
clone_size: NA
d_call: NA
j_call: TRBJ1-1
cdr3_aa: CSVGVVGDTEAFF
cdr3_nt: TGCAGCGTTGGGGTGGTGGGGGACACTGAAGCTTTCTTT

v_call: TRBV12-3/TRBV12-4
clone_size: NA
d_call: NA
j_call: TRBJ1-5
cdr3_aa: CASSSQGGQPQHF
cdr3_nt: TGTGCCAGCAGCTCCCAGGGAGGCCAGCCCCAGCATTTT

v_call: TRBV11-2
clone_size: NA
d_call: NA
j_call: TRBJ2-7
cdr3_aa: CTSSLKGGGDFSYQQYF
cdr3_nt: TGTACCAGCAGCTTAAAAGGAGGAGGGGACTTCTCCTACCAGCAGTACTTC

v_call: TRBV6-1
clone_size: NA
d_call: TRBD1
j_call: TRBJ2-6
cdr3_aa: CAGTGTGGAGANVLTF
cdr3_nt: TGTGCCGGTACCGGGACAGGGGGTGCTGGGGCCAACGTCCTGACTTTC

v_call: TRBV5-4
clone_size: NA
d_call: TRBD1
j_call: TRBJ2-7
cdr3_aa: CASSRGTGVYEQYF
cdr3_nt: TGTGCCAGCAGCAGAGGGACAGGGGTCTACGAGCAGTACTTC

v_call: TRBV6-6
clone_size: once
d_call: NA
j_call: TRBJ2-5
cdr3_aa: CASSYRGQEGETQYF
cdr3_nt: TGTGCCAGCAGTTACCGCGGGCAGGAGGGAGAGACCCAGTACTTC

v_call: TRBV6-5
clone_size: NA
d_call: TRBD2
j_call: TRBJ2-7
cdr3_aa: CASSSPGRESHEQYF
cdr3_nt: TGTGCCAGCAGTAGCCCGGGGCGGGAGTCCCACGAGCAGTACTTC

v_call: TRBV6-2/TRBV6-3
clone_size: NA
d_call: NA
j_call: TRBJ2-1
cdr3_aa: CASKGCGRNEQFF
cdr3_nt: TGTGCCAGCAAAGGGTGCGGACGAAATGAGCAGTTCTTC

v_call: TRBV10-3
clone_size: NA
d_call: NA
j_call: TRBJ1-2
cdr3_aa: CAISESGGRNYGYTF
cdr3_nt: TGTGCCATCAGTGAGTCGGGAGGGAGGAACTATGGCTACACCTTC

v_call: TRBV5-5
clone_size: NA
d_call: NA
j_call: TRBJ2-3
cdr3_aa: CACSLGGDTQYF
cdr3_nt: TGTGCCTGCAGCCTAGGGGGAGATACGCAGTATTTT

v_call: TRBV28
clone_size: NA
d_call: NA
j_call: TRBJ1-6
cdr3_aa: CASSGVANYNSPLHF
cdr3_nt: TGTGCCAGCAGTGGGGTGGCAAACTATAATTCACCCCTCCACTTT

v_call: TRBV4-2
clone_size: NA
d_call: NA
j_call: TRBJ2-1
cdr3_aa: CASSPLEGLEGREQFF
cdr3_nt: TGTGCCAGCAGCCCCCTTGAGGGACTTGAGGGGAGGGAGCAGTTCTTC

v_call: TRBV11-3
clone_size: NA
d_call: TRBD2
j_call: TRBJ2-5
cdr3_aa: CVSSLGVTSGSIQETQYF
cdr3_nt: TGCGTCAGCAGCTTAGGAGTGACTAGCGGTTCTATTCAAGAGACCCAGTACTTC

v_call: TRBV20-1
clone_size: few
d_call: NA
j_call: TRBJ2-3
cdr3_aa: CSARGFRTDTQYF
cdr3_nt: TGCAGTGCTAGGGGCTTTAGAACAGATACGCAGTATTTT

v_call: TRBV5-6
clone_size: NA
d_call: NA
j_call: TRBJ2-7
cdr3_aa: CASSLGLDKQYF
cdr3_nt: TGTGCCAGCAGCTTGGGTCTGGACAAGCAGTACTTC

v_call: TRBV10-3
clone_size: NA
d_call: NA
j_call: TRBJ2-1
cdr3_aa: CGTLGDNVQFF
cdr3_nt: TGTGGCACCCTGGGGGACAATGTGCAGTTCTTC

v_call: TRBV6-5
clone_size: NA
d_call: TRBD1
j_call: TRBJ2-5
cdr3_aa: CASSHTGGASETQYF
cdr3_nt: TGTGCCAGCAGTCACACAGGGGGCGCATCGGAGACCCAGTACTTC

v_call: TRBV12-3/TRBV12-4
clone_size: NA
d_call: TRBD2
j_call: TRBJ2-2
cdr3_aa: CASSPSGRVGAGELFF
cdr3_nt: TGTGCCAGCAGCCCCAGTGGGAGGGTGGGGGCCGGGGAGCTGTTTTTT

v_call: TRBV29-1
clone_size: once
d_call: TRBD1
j_call: TRBJ2-3
cdr3_aa: CSSTGVTDTQYF
cdr3_nt: TGCAGCTCTACAGGGGTTACAGATACGCAGTATTTT

v_call: TRBV7-9
clone_size: NA
d_call: NA
j_call: TRBJ2-5
cdr3_aa: CASSTTGSRQETQYF
cdr3_nt: TGTGCCAGCAGCACGACTGGTTCTCGGCAAGAGACCCAGTACTTC

v_call: TRBV11-2
clone_size: many
d_call: TRBD2
j_call: TRBJ2-7
cdr3_aa: CASSFGTSGWAYEQYF
cdr3_nt: TGTGCCAGCAGCTTTGGGACTAGCGGGTGGGCCTACGAGCAGTACTTC

v_call: TRBV29-1
clone_size: once
d_call: NA
j_call: TRBJ1-1
cdr3_aa: CSVMGSEKGNTEAFF
cdr3_nt: TGCAGCGTTATGGGTTCAGAAAAGGGGAACACTGAAGCTTTCTTT

v_call: TRBV5-4
clone_size: NA
d_call: NA
j_call: TRBJ2-1
cdr3_aa: CASSLAGTPMGGEQFF
cdr3_nt: TGTGCCAGCAGCTTGGCCGGGACCCCCATGGGGGGTGAGCAGTTCTTC

v_call: TRBV6-1
clone_size: NA
d_call: TRBD2
j_call: TRBJ2-7
cdr3_aa: CASSGTSCYEQYF
cdr3_nt: TGTGCCAGCAGTGGGACTAGCTGCTACGAGCAGTACTTC

v_call: TRBV4-1
clone_size: NA
d_call: NA
j_call: TRBJ2-7
cdr3_aa: CACSQDRSFEQYF
cdr3_nt: TGCGCCTGCAGCCAAGATCGGAGCTTCGAGCAGTACTTC

v_call: TRBV6-5
clone_size: NA
d_call: NA
j_call: TRBJ1-3
cdr3_aa: CASKWAGESGNTIYF
cdr3_nt: TGTGCCAGCAAATGGGCAGGGGAAAGCGGAAACACCATATATTTT

v_call: TRBV29-1
clone_size: NA
d_call: NA
j_call: TRBJ2-6
cdr3_aa: CSVGLRRASGANALTF
cdr3_nt: TGCAGCGTTGGTCTACGCAGGGCCTCTGGGGCCAACGCCCTGACTTTC

v_call: TRBV10-3
clone_size: NA
d_call: NA
j_call: TRBJ2-5
cdr3_aa: CAISESIGRTGSQETQYF
cdr3_nt: TGTGCCATCAGTGAGTCTATCGGGAGAACAGGAAGCCAAGAGACCCAGTACTTC

v_call: TRBV24-1
clone_size: NA
d_call: NA
j_call: TRBJ2-3
cdr3_aa: CATSDSRGGTDTQYF
cdr3_nt: TGTGCCACCAGTGATTCGAGGGGGGGTACAGATACTCAGTATTTT

v_call: TRBV29-1
clone_size: NA
d_call: NA
j_call: TRBJ2-7
cdr3_aa: CSVERERRGSYEQYF
cdr3_nt: TGCAGCGTTGAAAGGGAGCGCAGGGGCTCCTACGAGCAGTACTTC

v_call: TRBV11-2
clone_size: NA
d_call: NA
j_call: TRBJ2-1
cdr3_aa: CASSLGFLTDCNEQFF
cdr3_nt: TGTGCCAGCAGCTTAGGTTTTCTAACGGACTGCAATGAGCAGTTCTTC

v_call: TRBV5-1
clone_size: NA
d_call: TRBD2
j_call: TRBJ2-1
cdr3_aa: CASSPGLAGGPRGSSYNEQFF
cdr3_nt: TGCGCCAGCAGCCCGGGACTAGCGGGAGGCCCTAGGGGGAGCTCCTACAATGAGCAGTTCTTC

v_call: TRBV7-8
clone_size: NA
d_call: TRBD2
j_call: TRBJ2-7
cdr3_aa: CASSLRWVGGRGEQYF
cdr3_nt: TGTGCCAGCAGCTTACGATGGGTGGGCGGGAGAGGCGAGCAGTACTTC

v_call: TRBV11-2
clone_size: many
d_call: NA
j_call: TRBJ2-5
cdr3_aa: CASSLIRVETQYF
cdr3_nt: TGTGCCAGCAGCTTAATCAGGGTGGAGACCCAGTACTTC

v_call: TRBV14
clone_size: NA
d_call: NA
j_call: TRBJ2-1
cdr3_aa: CASSLGPSNEQFF
cdr3_nt: TGTGCCAGCAGCCTGGGACCCAGCAATGAGCAGTTCTTC

v_call: TRBV6-5
clone_size: NA
d_call: NA
j_call: TRBJ2-1
cdr3_aa: CASSTLTYGEQFF
cdr3_nt: TGTGCCAGCAGCACTCTGACCTATGGTGAGCAGTTCTTC

v_call: TRBV14
clone_size: few
d_call: NA
j_call: TRBJ1-5
cdr3_aa: CASSRGGAGQPQHF
cdr3_nt: TGTGCCAGCAGCCGGGGGGGCGCGGGGCAGCCCCAGCATTTT

v_call: TRBV4-2
clone_size: NA
d_call: TRBD2
j_call: TRBJ2-3
cdr3_aa: CASSQGTSGRSDTQYF
cdr3_nt: TGTGCCAGCAGCCAAGGGACTAGCGGGAGGTCAGATACGCAGTATTTT

v_call: TRBV5-8
clone_size: NA
d_call: NA
j_call: TRBJ1-5
cdr3_aa: CASSLAQANQPQHF
cdr3_nt: TGTGCCAGCAGCTTAGCACAGGCCAATCAGCCCCAGCATTTT

v_call: TRBV29-1
clone_size: many
d_call: NA
j_call: TRBJ2-1
cdr3_aa: CSVQSPFSSYNEQFF
cdr3_nt: TGCAGCGTCCAAAGCCCGTTTAGCTCCTACAATGAGCAGTTCTTC

v_call: TRBV4-1
clone_size: NA
d_call: TRBD2
j_call: TRBJ2-7
cdr3_aa: CASSPGLAGGCEQYF
cdr3_nt: TGCGCCAGCAGCCCGGGACTAGCGGGAGGCTGCGAGCAGTACTTC

v_call: TRBV28
clone_size: few
d_call: NA
j_call: TRBJ2-1
cdr3_aa: CASRPGTYNEQFF
cdr3_nt: TGTGCCAGCAGACCCGGGACCTACAATGAGCAGTTCTTC

v_call: TRBV12-3/TRBV12-4
clone_size: few
d_call: NA
j_call: TRBJ1-4
cdr3_aa: CASSLRMDTNEKLFF
cdr3_nt: TGTGCCAGCAGTTTAAGGATGGATACAAATGAAAAACTGTTTTTT

v_call: TRBV12-3/TRBV12-4
clone_size: NA
d_call: NA
j_call: TRBJ2-3
cdr3_aa: CASSFPPAAGATDTQYF
cdr3_nt: TGTGCCAGCAGTTTTCCCCCGGCGGCGGGGGCCACAGATACGCAGTATTTT

v_call: TRBV6-1
clone_size: few
d_call: NA
j_call: TRBJ1-5
cdr3_aa: CASSAGGDNQPQHF
cdr3_nt: TGTGCCAGCAGTGCTGGGGGGGACAATCAGCCCCAGCATTTT

v_call: TRBV29-1
clone_size: NA
d_call: TRBD2
j_call: TRBJ2-2
cdr3_aa: CSVEDAAGARELFF
cdr3_nt: TGCAGCGTTGAAGACGCCGCGGGAGCCCGGGAGCTGTTTTTT

v_call: TRBV11-2
clone_size: NA
d_call: NA
j_call: TRBJ2-3
cdr3_aa: CANSLLGHGKADTQYF
cdr3_nt: TGTGCCAACAGCTTATTGGGACATGGGAAAGCAGATACGCAGTATTTT